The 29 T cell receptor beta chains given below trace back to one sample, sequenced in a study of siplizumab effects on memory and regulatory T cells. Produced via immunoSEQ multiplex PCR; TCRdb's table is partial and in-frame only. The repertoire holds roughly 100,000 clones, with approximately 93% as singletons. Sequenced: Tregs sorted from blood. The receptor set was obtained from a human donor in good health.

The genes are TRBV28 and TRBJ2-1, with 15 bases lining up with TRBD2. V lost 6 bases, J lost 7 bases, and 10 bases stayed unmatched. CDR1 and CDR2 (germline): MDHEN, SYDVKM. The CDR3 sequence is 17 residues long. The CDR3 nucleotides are TGTGCCAGCAGCTCACGGACTAGCGGGAGGGCCAAGAATGAGCAGTTCTTC. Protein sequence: CASSSRTSGRAKNEQFF.

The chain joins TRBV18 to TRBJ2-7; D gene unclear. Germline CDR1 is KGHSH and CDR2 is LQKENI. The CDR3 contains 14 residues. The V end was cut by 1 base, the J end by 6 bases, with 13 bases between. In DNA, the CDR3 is TGTGCCAGCTCACCACAAGTTTCACCGGGCGAGCAGTACTTC. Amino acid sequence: CASSPQVSPGEQYF.

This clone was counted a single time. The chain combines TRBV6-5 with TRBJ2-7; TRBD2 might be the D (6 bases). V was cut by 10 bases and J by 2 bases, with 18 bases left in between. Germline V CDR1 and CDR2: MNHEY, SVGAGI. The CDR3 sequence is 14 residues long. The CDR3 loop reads CATVSQEGPYEQYF. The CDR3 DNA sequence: TGTGCCACCGTCAGTCAGGAGGGACCCTACGAGCAGTACTTC.

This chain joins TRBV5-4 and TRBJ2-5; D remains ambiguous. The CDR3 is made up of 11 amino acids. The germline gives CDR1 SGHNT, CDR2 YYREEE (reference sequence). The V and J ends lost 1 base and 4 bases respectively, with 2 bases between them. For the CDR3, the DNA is TGTGCCAGCAGCTTGTTAGAGACCCAGTACTTC. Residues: CASSLLETQYF.

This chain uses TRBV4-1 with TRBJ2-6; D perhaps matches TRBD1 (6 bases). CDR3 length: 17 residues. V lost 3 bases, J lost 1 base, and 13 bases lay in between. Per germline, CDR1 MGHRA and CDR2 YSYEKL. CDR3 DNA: TGCGCCAGCAGCCAGGTTACAGGGTTTTCTGGGGCCAACGTCCTGACTTTC. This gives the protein CASSQVTGFSGANVLTF.

This chain's CDR3 is CASSLGSLAGGSGSQYF. Written as DNA, the CDR3 is TGCGCCAGCAGCTTGGGATCGCTAGCGGGGGGTTCGGGGTCCCAGTACTTC. The genes are TRBV5-1 and TRBJ2-5; TRBD2 agrees at 11 bases. V lost 0 bases, J lost 9 bases, and 13 bases stayed unmatched. Germline V CDR1 and CDR2: SGHRS, YFSETQ. CDR3 length: 17 residues.

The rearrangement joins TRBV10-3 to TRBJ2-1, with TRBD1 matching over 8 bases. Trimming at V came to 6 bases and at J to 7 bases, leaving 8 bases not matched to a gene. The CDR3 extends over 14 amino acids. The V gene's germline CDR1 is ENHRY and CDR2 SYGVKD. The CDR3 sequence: CAIRSDRGGNEQFF. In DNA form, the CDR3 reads TGTGCCATCAGGTCAGACAGGGGAGGAAATGAGCAGTTCTTC.

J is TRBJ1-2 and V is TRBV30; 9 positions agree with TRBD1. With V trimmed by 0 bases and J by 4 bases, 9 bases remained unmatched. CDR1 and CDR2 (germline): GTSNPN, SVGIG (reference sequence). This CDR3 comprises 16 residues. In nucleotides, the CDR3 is TGTGCCTGGAGTGTATCCCAGGACAGGGGATTCTATGGCTACACCTTC. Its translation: CAWSVSQDRGFYGYTF.

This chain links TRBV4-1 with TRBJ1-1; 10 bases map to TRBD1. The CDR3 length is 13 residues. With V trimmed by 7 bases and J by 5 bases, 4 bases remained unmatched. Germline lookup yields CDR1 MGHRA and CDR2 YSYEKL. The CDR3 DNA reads TGCGCCAGCACAAAGGACAGGGGGACTGAAGCTTTCTTT. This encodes CASTKDRGTEAFF.

The CDR3 sequence: CAWSVLRRANSPLHF. CDR3 sequence (DNA): TGTGCCTGGAGTGTTCTCCGCAGGGCAAATTCACCCCTCCACTTT. This sequence joins TRBV30 and TRBJ1-6; the D gene is possibly TRBD1 (5 bases). The germline gives CDR1 GTSNPN, CDR2 SVGIG (reference sequence). There are 15 residues in the CDR3. Trimming pared 0 bases from V and 7 bases from J, leaving 13 bases between.

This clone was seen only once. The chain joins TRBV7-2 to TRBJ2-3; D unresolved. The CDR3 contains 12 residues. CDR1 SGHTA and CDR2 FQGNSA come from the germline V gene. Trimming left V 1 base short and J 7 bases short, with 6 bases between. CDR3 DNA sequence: TGTGCCAGCAGCTTAGGCCCGTATACGCAGTATTTT. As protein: CASSLGPYTQYF.

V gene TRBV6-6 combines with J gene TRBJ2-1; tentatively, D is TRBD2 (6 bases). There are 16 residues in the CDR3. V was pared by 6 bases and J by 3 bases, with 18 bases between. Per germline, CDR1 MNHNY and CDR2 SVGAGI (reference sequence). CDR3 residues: CASRSAGAGLYNEQFF. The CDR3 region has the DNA TGTGCCAGCAGGTCGGCTGGTGCGGGGCTCTACAATGAGCAGTTCTTC.

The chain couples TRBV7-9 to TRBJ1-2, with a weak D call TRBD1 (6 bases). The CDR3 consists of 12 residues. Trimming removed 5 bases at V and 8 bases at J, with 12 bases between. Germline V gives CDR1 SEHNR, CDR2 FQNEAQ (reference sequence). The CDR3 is CASSVTGGGYTF. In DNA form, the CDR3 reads TGTGCCAGCAGCGTGACAGGCGGGGGCTACACCTTC.

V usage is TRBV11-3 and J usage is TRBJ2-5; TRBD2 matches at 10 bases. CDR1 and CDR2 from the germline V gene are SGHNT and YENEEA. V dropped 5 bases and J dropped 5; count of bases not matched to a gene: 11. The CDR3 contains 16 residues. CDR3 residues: CASSQGLAGDRETQYF. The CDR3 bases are TGTGCCAGCAGCCAGGGGCTAGCGGGAGATAGGGAGACCCAGTACTTC.

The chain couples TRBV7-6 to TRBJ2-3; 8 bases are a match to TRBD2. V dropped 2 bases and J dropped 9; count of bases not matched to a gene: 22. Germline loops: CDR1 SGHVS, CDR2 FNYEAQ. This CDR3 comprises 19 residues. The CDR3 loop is CASSLTPASEAGVKGTQYF. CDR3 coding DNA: TGTGCCAGCAGCTTAACCCCCGCTAGCGAAGCGGGGGTTAAGGGGACGCAGTATTTT.

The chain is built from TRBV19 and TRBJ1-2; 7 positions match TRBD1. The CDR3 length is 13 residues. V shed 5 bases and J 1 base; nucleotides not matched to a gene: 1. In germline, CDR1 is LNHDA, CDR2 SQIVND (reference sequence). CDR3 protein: CASSGTVNYGYTF. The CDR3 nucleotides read TGTGCCAGTAGTGGGACAGTTAACTATGGCTACACCTTC. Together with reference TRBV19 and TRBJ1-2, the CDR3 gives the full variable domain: DGGITQSPKYLFRKEGQNVTLSCEQNLNHDAMYWYRQDPGQGLRLIYYSQIVNDFQKGDIAEGYSVSREKKESFPLTVTSAQKNPTAFYLCASSGTVNYGYTFGSGTRLTVV.

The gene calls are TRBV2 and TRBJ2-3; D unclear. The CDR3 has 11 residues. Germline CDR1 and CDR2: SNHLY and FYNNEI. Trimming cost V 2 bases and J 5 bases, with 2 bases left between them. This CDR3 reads CASSEKDTQYF. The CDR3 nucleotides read TGTGCCAGCAGTGAAAAAGATACGCAGTATTTT.

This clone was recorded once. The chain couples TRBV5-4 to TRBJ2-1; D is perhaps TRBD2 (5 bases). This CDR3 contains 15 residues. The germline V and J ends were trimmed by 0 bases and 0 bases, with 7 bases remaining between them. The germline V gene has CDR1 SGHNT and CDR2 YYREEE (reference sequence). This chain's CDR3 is CASSLVGSSYNEQFF. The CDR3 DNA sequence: TGTGCCAGCAGCTTGGTAGGGAGCTCCTACAATGAGCAGTTCTTC.

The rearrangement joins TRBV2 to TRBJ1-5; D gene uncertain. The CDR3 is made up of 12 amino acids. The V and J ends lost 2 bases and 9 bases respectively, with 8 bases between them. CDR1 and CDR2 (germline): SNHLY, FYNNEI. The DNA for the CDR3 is TGTGCCAGCAGTGAATTTATGTGGCCCCAGCATTTT. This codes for CASSEFMWPQHF.

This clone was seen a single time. Written as DNA, the CDR3 is TGTGCAGGGGCGGGTGCCTCCTACAATGAGCAGTTCTTC. It yields the protein CAGAGASYNEQFF. This sequence joins TRBV7-9 and TRBJ2-1, with D perhaps TRBD1 or TRBD2 (5 bases each). The CDR3 runs 13 residues. Germline values: CDR1 SEHNR, CDR2 FQNEAQ (reference sequence).

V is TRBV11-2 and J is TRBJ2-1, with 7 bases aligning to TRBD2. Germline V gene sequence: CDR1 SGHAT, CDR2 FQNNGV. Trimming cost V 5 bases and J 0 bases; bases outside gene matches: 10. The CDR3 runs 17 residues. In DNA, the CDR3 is TGTGCCAGCAGCACTTGGAGCGGGGCCAGCTCCTACAATGAGCAGTTCTTC. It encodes CASSTWSGASSYNEQFF.

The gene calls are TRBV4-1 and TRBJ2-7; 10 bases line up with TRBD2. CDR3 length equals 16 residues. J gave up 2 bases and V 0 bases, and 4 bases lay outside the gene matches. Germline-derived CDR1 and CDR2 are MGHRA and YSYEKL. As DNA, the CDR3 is TGCGCCAGCAGCCAAGAACTAGCGGGGCCACCCTACGAGCAGTACTTC. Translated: CASSQELAGPPYEQYF.

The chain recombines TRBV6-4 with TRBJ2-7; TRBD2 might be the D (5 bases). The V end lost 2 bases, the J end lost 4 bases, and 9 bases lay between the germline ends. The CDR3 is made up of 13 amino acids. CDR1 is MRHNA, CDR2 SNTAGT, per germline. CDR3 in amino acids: CASSDGVAYEQYF. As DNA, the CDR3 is TGTGCCAGCAGTGACGGGGTAGCGTACGAGCAGTACTTC.

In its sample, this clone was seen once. CDR3 nucleotides: TGTGCCAGCAGCCAAGGCCAGCAGAACACTGAAGCTTTCTTT. This sequence encodes CASSQGQQNTEAFF. The rearrangement uses TRBV4-2 and TRBJ1-1, with unresolved D. V was pared by 1 base and J by 1 base, with 7 bases between. The CDR3 is 14 residues long. Germline values: CDR1 LGHNA, CDR2 YNFKEQ.

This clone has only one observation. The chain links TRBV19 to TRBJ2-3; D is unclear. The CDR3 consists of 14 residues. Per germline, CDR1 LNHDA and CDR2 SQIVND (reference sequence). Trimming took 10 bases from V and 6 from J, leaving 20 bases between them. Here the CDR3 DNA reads TGTGCCACCTGGAGCCGCATACCAAGGGATACGCAGTATTTT. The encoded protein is CATWSRIPRDTQYF.

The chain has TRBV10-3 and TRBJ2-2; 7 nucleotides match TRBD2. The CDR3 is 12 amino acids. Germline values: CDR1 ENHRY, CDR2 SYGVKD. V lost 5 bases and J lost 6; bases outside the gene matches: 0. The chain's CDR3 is CAISRGAGELFF. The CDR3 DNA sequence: TGTGCCATCAGTCGGGGGGCCGGGGAGCTGTTTTTT.

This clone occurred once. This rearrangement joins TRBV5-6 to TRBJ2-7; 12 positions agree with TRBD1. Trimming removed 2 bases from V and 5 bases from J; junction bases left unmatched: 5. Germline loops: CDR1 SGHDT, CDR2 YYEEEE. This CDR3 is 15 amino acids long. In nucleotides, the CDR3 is TGTGCCAGCAGCTTCTGGGACAGGGGGCACAACGAGCAGTACTTC. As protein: CASSFWDRGHNEQYF.

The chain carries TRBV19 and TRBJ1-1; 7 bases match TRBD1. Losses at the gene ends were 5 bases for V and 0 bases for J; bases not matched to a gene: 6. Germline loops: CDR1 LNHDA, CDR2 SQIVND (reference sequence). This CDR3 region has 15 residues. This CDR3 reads CASSATGVMNTEAFF. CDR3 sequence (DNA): TGTGCCAGTAGTGCAACAGGGGTTATGAACACTGAAGCTTTCTTT.

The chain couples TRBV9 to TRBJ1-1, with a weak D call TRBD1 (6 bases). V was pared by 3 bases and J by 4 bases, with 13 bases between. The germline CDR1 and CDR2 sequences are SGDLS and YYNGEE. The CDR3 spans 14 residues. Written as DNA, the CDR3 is TGTGCCAGCAGCGAACAGGGCTATTCCACTGAAGCTTTCTTT. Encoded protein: CASSEQGYSTEAFF.